This T cell receptor (beta chain) was profiled in a study of OX40 agonist ivuxolimab in advanced cancers. Comments on this clone: Its antigen remains unknown.

Method: immunoSEQ multiplex PCR; TCRdb's copy keeps in-frame clones and lacks some. The sample contains about 43,000 clones, around 87% of which appear only once. Baseline was the first blood sampling point, followed by cycle 4 day 1 and cycle 7 day 1. Study findings and constraints: In general, CD8+ T cells held more expanded clones than CD4+ did, on average. Low normalized T-cell clonal expansion also characterized some of the nonresponders.

Germline V gene lookup returns CDR1 SEHNR and CDR2 FQNEAQ (reference sequence). V was pared by 0 bases and J by 2 bases, with 5 bases between. This CDR3 has 15 residues. The clonotype originates from an adult with an advanced solid tumor such as melanoma, head and neck, liver or kidney cancer. The chain uses TRBV7-9 and TRBJ2-6; D gene ambiguous. The sample consisted of CD4+ or CD8+ T cells sorted from blood, taken in a trial of the OX40 agonist ivuxolimab. The CDR3 sequence is CASSLALAGANVLTF. In DNA, the CDR3 is TGTGCCAGCAGCTTAGCGCTCGCTGGGGCCAACGTCCTGACTTTC.